This T cell receptor beta chain appears in the sequencing data of a study of blood T cell repertoires in COVID-19. Across the whole study: T cells, B-cell-depleted T cells, or PBMCs provided the cDNA or gDNA that served as material.

The V gene end was trimmed by 1 base and the J gene end by 7 bases; junction bases not matched to a gene: 8. Germline CDR1 MGHRA, CDR2 YSYEKL. This CDR3 has 15 amino acids. The repertoire was sequenced with immunoSEQ multiplex PCR; TCRdb's copy has only in-frame clones and lacks some. Of under 300,000 clones in the sample, more than 85% were seen once. The rearrangement links TRBV4-1 to TRBJ2-7; 9 nucleotides agree with TRBD2. This TCR derives from a young man with active or convalescent COVID-19. Specimen: peripheral blood. CDR3 sequence (DNA): TGCGCCAGCAGCCAAGGGCCGCTAGCGGGATGGGAGCAGTACTTC. It specifies CASSQGPLAGWEQYF.